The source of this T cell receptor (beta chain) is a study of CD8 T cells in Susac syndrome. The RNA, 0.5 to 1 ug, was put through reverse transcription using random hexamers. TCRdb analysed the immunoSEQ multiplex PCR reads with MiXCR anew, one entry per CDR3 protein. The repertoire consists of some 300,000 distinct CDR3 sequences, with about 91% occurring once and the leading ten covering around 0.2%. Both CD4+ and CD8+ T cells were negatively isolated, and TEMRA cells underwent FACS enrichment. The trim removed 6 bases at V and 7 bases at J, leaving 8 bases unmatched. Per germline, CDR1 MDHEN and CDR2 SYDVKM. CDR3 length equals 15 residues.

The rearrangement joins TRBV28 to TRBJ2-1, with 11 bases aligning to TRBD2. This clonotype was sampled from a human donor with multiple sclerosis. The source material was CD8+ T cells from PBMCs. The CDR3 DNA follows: TGTGCCAGCAGCTCCGGACTAGCGGGCCTGAATGAGCAGTTCTTC. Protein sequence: CASSSGLAGLNEQFF.